These 24 T cell receptor beta chains were sequenced from one sample in a study of CD8 T cells in Susac syndrome. RNA in amounts of roughly 0.5 to 1 ug was reverse transcribed with random hexamers. TCRdb independently ran MiXCR on the immunoSEQ multiplex PCR reads; one entry per CDR3 protein. The table lists 200,000 to 300,000 distinct CDR3 sequences, 90% to 96% of them singletons. The specimen sequenced was CD4+ T cells from PBMCs. The receptors were sampled from a human donor with Susac syndrome.

The chain couples TRBV20-1 to TRBJ2-1; 12 nucleotides match TRBD2. The V gene end was trimmed by 6 bases and the J gene end by 8 bases; junction bases not matched to a gene: 8. The CDR3 is made up of 14 amino acids. Germline loops: CDR1 DFQATT, CDR2 SNEGSKA (reference sequence). The CDR3 DNA is TGCAGTGCAGCTCTAGCGGGAGGGGTCCATGAGCAGTTCTTC. Amino acid sequence: CSAALAGGVHEQFF.

The chain carries TRBV1 and TRBJ1-1. TRBV1 is given as a pseudogene. CDR3 length: 15 amino acids. CDR3 DNA: TGCACCAGCAGCCAAGACCCACCGGAGAACACTGAAGCTTTCTTT. This gives the protein CTSSQDPPENTEAFF.

The chain employs TRBV5-1 and TRBJ1-5; TRBD1 might be the D (6 bases). The V gene's germline CDR1 is SGHRS and CDR2 YFSETQ. Trimming left V 0 bases short and J 3 bases short, with 10 bases between. The CDR3 has 15 residues. In DNA form, the CDR3 reads TGCGCCAGCAGCTTGGAGGGACACCACAATCAGCCCCAGCATTTT. Its protein product is CASSLEGHHNQPQHF.

The chain is built from TRBV11-2 and TRBJ2-5; a weak D match, TRBD1 (5 bases). This CDR3 contains 15 residues. In germline, CDR1 is SGHAT, CDR2 FQNNGV. Between the trimmed V and J ends, which lost 1 base and 5 bases, there was a span of 14 bases. The chain's CDR3 is CASSLVGARVETQYF. CDR3 coding DNA: TGTGCCAGCAGCTTAGTTGGGGCCCGAGTGGAGACCCAGTACTTC.

V is TRBV20-1 and J is TRBJ2-5; 12 positions match TRBD2. V gave up 6 bases and J gave up 5 bases; unmatched junction bases: 10. Germline loops: CDR1 DFQATT, CDR2 SNEGSKA (reference sequence). The CDR3 spans 15 residues. Here the CDR3 DNA reads TGCAGTGCCGGTGGACTAGCGGGATGGGGGGAGACCCAGTACTTC. It codes for CSAGGLAGWGETQYF.

The V and J genes are TRBV28 and TRBJ2-7; D unclear. The germline V and J ends were trimmed by 2 bases and 3 bases, with 8 bases remaining between them. Germline CDR1 and CDR2: MDHEN and SYDVKM. There are 13 residues in the CDR3. The CDR3 DNA reads TGTGCCAGCAGTTTAAAGGGTTTCTACGAGCAGTACTTC. Amino acid sequence: CASSLKGFYEQYF.

The chain carries TRBV30 and TRBJ2-7; 8 bases line up with TRBD2. Germline V gene lookup returns CDR1 GTSNPN and CDR2 SVGIG (reference sequence). The CDR3 sequence is 14 residues long. V dropped 0 bases and J dropped 7; count of bases not matched to a gene: 8. The CDR3: CAWSVSNGRVEQYF. CDR3 DNA: TGTGCCTGGAGTGTTTCCAACGGGAGGGTGGAGCAGTACTTC.

The chain uses TRBV4-1 and TRBJ1-1; D might be TRBD1 (6 bases). Per the germline V gene, CDR1 is MGHRA and CDR2 is YSYEKL. V was trimmed by 6 bases and J by 0 bases, leaving 11 bases between them. The CDR3 runs 14 residues. This chain's CDR3 is CASSNRAVNTEAFF. In DNA, the CDR3 is TGCGCCAGCAGTAACAGGGCGGTGAACACTGAAGCTTTCTTT.

V and J are TRBV11-2 and TRBJ1-2; TRBD1 aligns across 9 bases. The CDR3 length is 13 residues. J gave up 6 bases and V 5 bases, and 4 bases lay outside the gene matches. The germline gives CDR1 SGHAT, CDR2 FQNNGV. The CDR3 loop is CASSPDRGNGYTF. The CDR3 nucleotides are TGTGCCAGCAGCCCGGACAGGGGTAATGGCTACACCTTC.

The chain has TRBV27 and TRBJ1-2; 7 nucleotides agree with TRBD1. After removal of 4 bases from V and 6 bases from J, the junction contained 14 bases not matched to a gene. CDR1 is MNHEY and CDR2 is SMNVEV in the germline V gene (reference sequence). The length of the CDR3 is 16 residues. CDR3 residues: CASSSKPGQIRDGYTF. Here the CDR3 DNA reads TGTGCCAGCAGTTCTAAACCGGGACAGATAAGAGATGGCTACACCTTC.

The CDR3 bases are TGCAGCGTCGTGACTCAGGCCCTCTACGGGGAGACCCAGTACTTC. Its translation is CSVVTQALYGETQYF. The rearrangement joins TRBV29-1 to TRBJ2-5; D uncertain. V shed 6 bases and J shed 5 bases, with 22 bases lying between them. The V gene's germline CDR1 is SQVTM and CDR2 ANQGSEA. The CDR3 is 15 residues long.

CDR3 in amino acids: CASSQSPGDEQYF. DNA for the CDR3: TGTGCCAGCAGCCAAAGCCCGGGGGACGAGCAGTACTTC. The chain employs TRBV7-2 and TRBJ2-7, with D tentatively TRBD2 (6 bases). There are 13 residues in the CDR3. Trimming stripped 5 bases from V and 5 bases from J, with 13 bases between. The V gene's germline CDR1 is SGHTA and CDR2 FQGNSA.

The gene calls are TRBV28 and TRBJ1-1, with 7 bases matching TRBD1. The CDR3 covers 14 residues. The ends lost 7 bases at V and 0 bases at J; junction bases unmatched: 5. The germline V gene has CDR1 MDHEN and CDR2 SYDVKM. In DNA form, the CDR3 reads TGTGCCAGCACCTCGACAGGGATGAACACTGAAGCTTTCTTT. Translation gives CASTSTGMNTEAFF.

This sequence joins TRBV20-1 and TRBJ2-7; 13 bases align to TRBD2. The germline V gene encodes CDR1 DFQATT and CDR2 SNEGSKA (reference sequence). The J segment lost 2 bases and the V segment lost 3 bases, leaving 10 bases of the junction unmatched. This CDR3 region has 17 residues. CDR3 sequence: CSASGTSGTSGAYEQYF. CDR3 in DNA: TGCAGTGCTAGCGGGACTAGCGGGACTTCCGGGGCCTACGAGCAGTACTTC.

This clonotype was counted once. This sequence joins TRBV4-1 and TRBJ2-7; 11 bases are a match to TRBD2. Germline V gives CDR1 MGHRA, CDR2 YSYEKL. V dropped 2 bases and J dropped 4; count of bases not matched to a gene: 4. There are 15 residues in the CDR3. CDR3 sequence reads: CASSQPTSGTYEQYF. The CDR3 DNA is TGCGCCAGCAGCCAACCGACTAGCGGGACGTACGAGCAGTACTTC.

This rearrangement joins TRBV20-1 to TRBJ2-1; D possibly uses TRBD1 or TRBD2 (5 bases each). Germline assignment: CDR1 DFQATT and CDR2 SNEGSKA (reference sequence). CDR3 length: 14 residues. Trimming pared 5 bases from V and 2 bases from J, leaving 13 bases between. In DNA, the CDR3 is TGCAGTGCTCCCAGCGGACAACCCTACAATGAGCAGTTCTTC. Amino acid sequence: CSAPSGQPYNEQFF.

The chain joins TRBV3-1 to TRBJ2-5; D is ambiguous. CDR1 and CDR2 (germline): LGHDT, YNNKEL (reference sequence). V was trimmed by 4 bases and J by 3 bases, leaving 9 bases between them. The CDR3 is 13 residues long. This CDR3 is CASSPYVKETQYF. CDR3 in DNA: TGTGCCAGCAGCCCATACGTAAAAGAGACCCAGTACTTC.

V is TRBV9 and J is TRBJ2-1; D is possibly TRBD2 (5 bases). CDR1 and CDR2 (germline): SGDLS, YYNGEE. V lost 3 bases, J lost 1 base, and 11 bases lay in between. The CDR3 has 15 amino acids. This CDR3 is CASSAGMTSYNEQFF. CDR3 nucleotides: TGTGCCAGCAGCGCCGGGATGACGTCCTACAATGAGCAGTTCTTC.

The V call is TRBV10-1, the J call TRBJ2-5, with D possibly TRBD1 on 6 matching bases. V lost 6 bases and J lost 2, with 10 bases in between. Per the germline V gene, CDR1 is WNHNN and CDR2 is SYGVQD (reference sequence). The CDR3 extends over 13 amino acids. The CDR3 DNA follows: TGCGCCAGCAGACTGGACAGTCAAGAGACCCAGTACTTC. Translated: CASRLDSQETQYF.

The gene calls are TRBV29-1 and TRBJ2-1, with 10 positions matching TRBD2. Trimming took 8 bases from V and 2 from J; bases not matched to a gene: 15. The germline gives CDR1 SQVTM, CDR2 ANQGSEA. There are 17 residues in the CDR3. This CDR3 is CSPSRVSGRATYNEQFF. The CDR3 nucleotides read TGCAGCCCATCCCGCGTGAGCGGGAGGGCCACCTACAATGAGCAGTTCTTC.

This rearrangement joins TRBV9 to TRBJ2-7, with D possibly TRBD2 on 7 matching bases. The V gene lost 1 base and the J gene lost 5 bases, with 13 bases spanning the gap. CDR3 length: 14 residues. The germline CDR1 and CDR2 sequences are SGDLS and YYNGEE. CDR3 nucleotide sequence: TGTGCCAGCAGCGTACGGGGGGCCGGGAACGAGCAGTACTTC. Encoded protein: CASSVRGAGNEQYF.

There are a few counts of this clonotype. The chain carries TRBV29-1 and TRBJ2-7; 13 nucleotides agree with TRBD2. V gave up 4 bases and J gave up 2 bases; unmatched junction bases: 2. In germline, CDR1 is SQVTM, CDR2 ANQGSEA. CDR3 length equals 14 residues. The CDR3 coding sequence is TGCAGCGTTGCGGGACTAGCGGGAACCTACGAGCAGTACTTC. Amino acid sequence: CSVAGLAGTYEQYF.

V usage is TRBV30 and J usage is TRBJ1-5, with no clear D. Between the trimmed V and J ends, which lost 2 bases and 5 bases, there was a span of 10 bases. The germline V gene encodes CDR1 GTSNPN and CDR2 SVGIG (reference sequence). CDR3 length equals 13 residues. CDR3 nucleotides: TGTGCCTGGAGTCTGGGGAACGATCAGCCCCAGCATTTT. Its translation: CAWSLGNDQPQHF.

The chain has TRBV30 and TRBJ2-7; TRBD1 matches 7 bases. CDR1 is GTSNPN and CDR2 is SVGIG in the germline V gene (reference sequence). V trimming: 4 bases; J trimming: 2 bases; junction bases outside the gene matches: 5. CDR3 size: 13 residues. Here the CDR3 reads CAWTGQSPYEQYF. Here the CDR3 DNA reads TGTGCCTGGACGGGACAGTCCCCCTACGAGCAGTACTTC.